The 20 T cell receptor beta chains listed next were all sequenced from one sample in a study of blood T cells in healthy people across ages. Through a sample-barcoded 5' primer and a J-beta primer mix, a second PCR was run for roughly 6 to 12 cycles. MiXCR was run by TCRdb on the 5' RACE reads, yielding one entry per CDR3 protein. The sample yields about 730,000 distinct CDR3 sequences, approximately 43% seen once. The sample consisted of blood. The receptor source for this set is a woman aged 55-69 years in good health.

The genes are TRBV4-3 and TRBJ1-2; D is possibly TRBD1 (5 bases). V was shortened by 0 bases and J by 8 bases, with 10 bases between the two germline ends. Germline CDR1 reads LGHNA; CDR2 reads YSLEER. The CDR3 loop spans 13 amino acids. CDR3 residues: CASSQDLQGGYTF. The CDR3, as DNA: TGCGCCAGCAGCCAAGATTTGCAGGGCGGCTACACCTTC.

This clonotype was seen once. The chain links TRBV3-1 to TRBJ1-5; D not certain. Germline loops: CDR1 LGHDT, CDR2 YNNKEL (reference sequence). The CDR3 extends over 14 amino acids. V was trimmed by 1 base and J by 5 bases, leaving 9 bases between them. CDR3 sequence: CASSQASWHQPQHF. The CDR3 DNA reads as TGTGCCAGCAGCCAAGCTTCGTGGCATCAGCCCCAGCATTTT.

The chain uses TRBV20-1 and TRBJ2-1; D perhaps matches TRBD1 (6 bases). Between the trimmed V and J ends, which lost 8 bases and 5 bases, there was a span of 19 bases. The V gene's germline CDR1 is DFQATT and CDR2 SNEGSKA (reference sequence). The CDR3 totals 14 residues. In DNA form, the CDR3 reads TGCAGTTATCTTGAGGGGGTCTCTAACAATGAGCAGTTCTTC. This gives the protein CSYLEGVSNNEQFF.

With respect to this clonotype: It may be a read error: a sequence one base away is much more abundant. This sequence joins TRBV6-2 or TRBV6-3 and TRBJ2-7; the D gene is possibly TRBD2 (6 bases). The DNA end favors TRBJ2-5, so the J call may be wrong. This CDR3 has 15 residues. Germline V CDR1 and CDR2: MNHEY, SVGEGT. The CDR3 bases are TGTGCCAGCAGTTACGGACTACAAGGCCAAGAGACCCAGTACTTC. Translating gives CASSYGLQGQETQYF.

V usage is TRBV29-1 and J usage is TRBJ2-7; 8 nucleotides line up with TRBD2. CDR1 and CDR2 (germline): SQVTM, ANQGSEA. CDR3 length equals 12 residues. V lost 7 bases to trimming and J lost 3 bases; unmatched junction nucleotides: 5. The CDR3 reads CSAGLAGYEQYF. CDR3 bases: TGCAGCGCCGGACTAGCCGGCTACGAGCAGTACTTC.

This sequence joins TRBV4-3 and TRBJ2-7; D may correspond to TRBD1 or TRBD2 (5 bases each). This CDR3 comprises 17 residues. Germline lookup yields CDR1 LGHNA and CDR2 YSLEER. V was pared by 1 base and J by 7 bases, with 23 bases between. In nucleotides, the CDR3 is TGCGCCAGCAGCCAAGTAAGGGGAGTCCTTAGTTACAATGAGCAGTACTTC. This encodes CASSQVRGVLSYNEQYF.

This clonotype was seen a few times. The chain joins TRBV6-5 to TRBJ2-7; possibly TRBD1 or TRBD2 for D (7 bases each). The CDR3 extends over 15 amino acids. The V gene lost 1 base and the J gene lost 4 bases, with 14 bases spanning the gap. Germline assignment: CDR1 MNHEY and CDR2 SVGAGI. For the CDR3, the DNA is TGTGCCAGCAGTTACTATCCAGGGGGGGAGTACGAGCAGTACTTC. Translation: CASSYYPGGEYEQYF.

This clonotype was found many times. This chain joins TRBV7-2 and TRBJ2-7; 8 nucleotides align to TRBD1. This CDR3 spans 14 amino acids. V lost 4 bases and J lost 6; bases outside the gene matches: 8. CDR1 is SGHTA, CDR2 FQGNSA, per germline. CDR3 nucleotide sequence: TGTGCCAGCAGCTGGGGACAGGCATCCGGCGAGCAGTACTTC. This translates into CASSWGQASGEQYF. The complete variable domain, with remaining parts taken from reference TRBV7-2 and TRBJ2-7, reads GAGVSQSPSNKVTEKGKDVELRCDPISGHTALYWYRQSLGQGLEFLIYFQGNSAPDKSGLPSDRFSAERTGGSVSTLTIQRTQQEDSAVYLCASSWGQASGEQYFGPGTRLTVT.

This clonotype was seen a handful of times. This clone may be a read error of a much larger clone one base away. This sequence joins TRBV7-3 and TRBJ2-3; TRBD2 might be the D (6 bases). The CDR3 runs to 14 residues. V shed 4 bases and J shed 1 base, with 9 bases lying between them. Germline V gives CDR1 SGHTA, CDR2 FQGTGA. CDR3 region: CASSSGTRTDTQYF. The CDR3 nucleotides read TGTGCCAGCAGCTCCGGGACTCGCACAGATACGCAGTATTTT.

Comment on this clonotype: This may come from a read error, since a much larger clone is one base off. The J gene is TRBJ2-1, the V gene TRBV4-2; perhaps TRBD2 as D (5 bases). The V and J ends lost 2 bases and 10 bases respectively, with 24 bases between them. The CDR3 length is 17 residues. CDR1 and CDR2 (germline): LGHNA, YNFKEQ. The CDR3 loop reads CASSQTGSGWTGKEQFF. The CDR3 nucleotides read TGTGCCAGCAGCCAAACCGGGTCGGGCTGGACGGGAAAGGAGCAGTTCTTC.

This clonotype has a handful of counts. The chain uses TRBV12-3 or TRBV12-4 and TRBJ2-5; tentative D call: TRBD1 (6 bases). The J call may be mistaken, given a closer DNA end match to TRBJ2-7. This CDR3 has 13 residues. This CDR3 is CASSWDTHYEQYF. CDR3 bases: TGTGCCAGCTCGTGGGACACACACTACGAGCAGTACTTC.

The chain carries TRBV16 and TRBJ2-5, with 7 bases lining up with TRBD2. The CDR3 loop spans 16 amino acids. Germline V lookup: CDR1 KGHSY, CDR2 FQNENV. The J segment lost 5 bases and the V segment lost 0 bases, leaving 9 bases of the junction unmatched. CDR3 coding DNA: TGTGCCAGCAGCCAATCCATGGCTAGCGGTCGGGAGACCCAGTACTTC. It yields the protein CASSQSMASGRETQYF.

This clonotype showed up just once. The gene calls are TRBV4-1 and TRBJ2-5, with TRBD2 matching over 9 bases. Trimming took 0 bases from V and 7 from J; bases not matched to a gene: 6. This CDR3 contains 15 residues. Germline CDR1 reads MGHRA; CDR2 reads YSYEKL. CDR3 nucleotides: TGCGCCAGCAGCCAAGAGGACGCGGGAGGGGCGACCCAGTACTTC. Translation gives CASSQEDAGGATQYF.

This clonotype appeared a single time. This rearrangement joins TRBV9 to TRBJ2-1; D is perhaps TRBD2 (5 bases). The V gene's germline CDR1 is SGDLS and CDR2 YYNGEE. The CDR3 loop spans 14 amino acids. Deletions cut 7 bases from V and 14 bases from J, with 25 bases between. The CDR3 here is CASRSILAPGLKFF. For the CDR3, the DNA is TGTGCCAGCCGTTCTATCTTAGCGCCCGGATTGAAGTTCTTC.

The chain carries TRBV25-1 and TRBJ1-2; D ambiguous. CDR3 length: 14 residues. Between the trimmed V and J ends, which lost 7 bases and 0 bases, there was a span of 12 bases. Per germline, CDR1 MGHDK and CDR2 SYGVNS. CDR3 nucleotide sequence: TGTGCCAGCATGTCTGAGGGAGCTAACTATGGCTACACCTTC. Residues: CASMSEGANYGYTF.

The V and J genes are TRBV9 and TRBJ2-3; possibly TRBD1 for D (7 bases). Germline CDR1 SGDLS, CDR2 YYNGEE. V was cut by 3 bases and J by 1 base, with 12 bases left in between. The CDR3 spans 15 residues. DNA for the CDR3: TGTGCCAGCAGCGGGGGGGACAGACGCACAGATACGCAGTATTTT. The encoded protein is CASSGGDRRTDTQYF.

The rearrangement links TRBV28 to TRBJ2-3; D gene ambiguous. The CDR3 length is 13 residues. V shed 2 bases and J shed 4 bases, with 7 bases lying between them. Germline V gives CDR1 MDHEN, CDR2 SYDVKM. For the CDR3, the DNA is TGTGCCAGCAGTTTAGACCACTCAGATACGCAGTATTTT. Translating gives CASSLDHSDTQYF.

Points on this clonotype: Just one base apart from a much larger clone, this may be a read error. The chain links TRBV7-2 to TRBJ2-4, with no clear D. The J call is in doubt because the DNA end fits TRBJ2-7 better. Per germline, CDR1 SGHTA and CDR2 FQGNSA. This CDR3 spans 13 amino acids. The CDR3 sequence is CVSSPGTDYEQYF. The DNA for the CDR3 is TGTGTCAGCAGCCCAGGAACGGATTACGAGCAGTACTTC.

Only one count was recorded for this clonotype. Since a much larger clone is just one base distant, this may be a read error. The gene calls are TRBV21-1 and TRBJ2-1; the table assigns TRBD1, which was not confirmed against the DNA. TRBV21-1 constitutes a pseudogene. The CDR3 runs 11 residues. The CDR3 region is CASTLGPKQFF. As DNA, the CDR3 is TGTGCCAGCACCCTGGGTCCAAAGCAGTTCTTC.

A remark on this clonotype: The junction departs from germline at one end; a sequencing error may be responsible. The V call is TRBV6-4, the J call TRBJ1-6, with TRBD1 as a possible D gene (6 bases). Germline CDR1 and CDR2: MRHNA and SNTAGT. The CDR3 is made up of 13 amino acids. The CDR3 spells CASSDSDRSPLDF. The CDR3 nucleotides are TGTGCCAGCAGTGACTCGGACAGATCACCCCTCGACTTT.